Listed below are T cell receptor beta chains from one sample, sequenced in a study of blood T cell repertoires in COVID-19. Sequencing was performed with immunoSEQ multiplex PCR; in TCRdb, only in-frame clones are kept and a portion is missing. Of roughly 55,000 clones in the sample, approximately 78% were seen once. Source material: peripheral blood. The receptors were gathered from a man older than 75 with acute or convalescent COVID-19. The CDR3 runs from the conserved cysteine through the conserved F or W. A D gene is named only where the DNA matches it firmly. Expanded clones are given a class, and other clones once, few, many or no size at all.

DNA: TGTGCCAGCAGGCCTACACAGGGGAGAGCAGATACGCAGTATTTT
CDR3: CASRPTQGRADTQYF
D: TRBD1
J: TRBJ2-3
V: TRBV6-2/TRBV6-3
size: .

DNA: TGTGCCAGCAGCTTGGAAGGGGTTTTGGAGACCCAGTACTTC
CDR3: CASSLEGVLETQYF
D: .
J: TRBJ2-5
V: TRBV5-6
size: .

DNA: TGTGCCAGCAGCATAAGCGGGGGGGCCGCGTATGAGCAGTTCTTC
CDR3: CASSISGGAAYEQFF
D: TRBD2
J: TRBJ2-1
V: TRBV11-2
size: .

DNA: TGTGCCAGCAGCTTAGGTGGGGGCGGAGGTCAGCCCCAGCATTTT
CDR3: CASSLGGGGGQPQHF
D: .
J: TRBJ1-5
V: TRBV7-9
size: .

DNA: TGTGCCAGCAGTGAGGGGGAGGCCACAGATACGCAGTATTTT
CDR3: CASSEGEATDTQYF
D: .
J: TRBJ2-3
V: TRBV6-4
size: .

DNA: TGTGCCAGCAGCTTAGAGGGGGGGAGAAGCACAGATACGCAGTATTTT
CDR3: CASSLEGGRSTDTQYF
D: TRBD2
J: TRBJ2-3
V: TRBV11-3
size: .

DNA: TGTGCCAGCAGCTTGGGCCCGACTAGCACAGATACGCAGTATTTT
CDR3: CASSLGPTSTDTQYF
D: .
J: TRBJ2-3
V: TRBV5-6
size: few

DNA: TGTGCCAGCAGCCCCGGACTAGCGGGAGGGTTCCTTTACAATGAGCAGTTCTTC
CDR3: CASSPGLAGGFLYNEQFF
D: TRBD2
J: TRBJ2-1
V: TRBV5-4
size: .

DNA: TGTGCCAGCAGTCTTACCCGGGGTAACACTGAAGCTTTCTTT
CDR3: CASSLTRGNTEAFF
D: .
J: TRBJ1-1
V: TRBV6-5
size: .

DNA: TGCGCCAGCAGCTTAGGATCAGGCTACGAGCAGTACTTC
CDR3: CASSLGSGYEQYF
D: .
J: TRBJ2-7
V: TRBV5-1
size: .

DNA: TGCGCCAGCACCCTGGGCGCAGGGTCCAATCAGCCCCAGCATTTT
CDR3: CASTLGAGSNQPQHF
D: .
J: TRBJ1-5
V: TRBV4-1
size: .

DNA: TGTGCCAGCAGGCGGGAGTACACCGGGGAGCTGTTTTTT
CDR3: CASRREYTGELFF
D: TRBD2
J: TRBJ2-2
V: TRBV7-2
size: .

DNA: TGTGCCAGCAGCTTAGTCTCTAGAAGTGAGACCCAGTACTTC
CDR3: CASSLVSRSETQYF
D: .
J: TRBJ2-5
V: TRBV11-3
size: .

DNA: TGCGCCAGCAGTTTATCAGGACAGTCTGGAAACACCATATATTTT
CDR3: CASSLSGQSGNTIYF
D: .
J: TRBJ1-3
V: TRBV4-1
size: .

DNA: TGCGCCAGCAGCTCGGTAGCGGGAGTTATAGAGACCCAGTACTTC
CDR3: CASSSVAGVIETQYF
D: TRBD2
J: TRBJ2-5
V: TRBV5-1
size: .

DNA: TGTGCCAGCAGTTACTCGTCAGGGGTGGGCACTGAAGCTTTCTTT
CDR3: CASSYSSGVGTEAFF
D: .
J: TRBJ1-1
V: TRBV6-6
size: once

DNA: TGCGCCAGCAGCTTGACCCAGGGGGGACTGAGGACTGAAGCTTTCTTT
CDR3: CASSLTQGGLRTEAFF
D: TRBD1
J: TRBJ1-1
V: TRBV5-1
size: .

DNA: TGTGCCAGTAGTGTAGGACAGGAATCGGAAAAACTGTTTTTT
CDR3: CASSVGQESEKLFF
D: TRBD1
J: TRBJ1-4
V: TRBV19
size: .

DNA: TGTGCCAGCAATCAGGGGGACCCCGGGGAGCTGTTTTTT
CDR3: CASNQGDPGELFF
D: TRBD1
J: TRBJ2-2
V: TRBV6-1
size: .

DNA: TGTGCCAGCAGCCGGACAGTGTTTTCCTACGAGCAGTACTTC
CDR3: CASSRTVFSYEQYF
D: .
J: TRBJ2-7
V: TRBV2
size: .

DNA: TGCGCCAGCAGCTCGGGGACAGGGGGCAAAACTGAAGCTTTCTTT
CDR3: CASSSGTGGKTEAFF
D: TRBD1
J: TRBJ1-1
V: TRBV5-1
size: few

DNA: TGTGCCTGGAGCGAGGACAGAAAAAGTGGCTACACCTTC
CDR3: CAWSEDRKSGYTF
D: .
J: TRBJ1-2
V: TRBV30
size: .

DNA: TGTGCCAGCAGCAGGACAGGGGGACGGGGGTCGAACACTGAAGCTTTCTTT
CDR3: CASSRTGGRGSNTEAFF
D: TRBD1
J: TRBJ1-1
V: TRBV28
size: few